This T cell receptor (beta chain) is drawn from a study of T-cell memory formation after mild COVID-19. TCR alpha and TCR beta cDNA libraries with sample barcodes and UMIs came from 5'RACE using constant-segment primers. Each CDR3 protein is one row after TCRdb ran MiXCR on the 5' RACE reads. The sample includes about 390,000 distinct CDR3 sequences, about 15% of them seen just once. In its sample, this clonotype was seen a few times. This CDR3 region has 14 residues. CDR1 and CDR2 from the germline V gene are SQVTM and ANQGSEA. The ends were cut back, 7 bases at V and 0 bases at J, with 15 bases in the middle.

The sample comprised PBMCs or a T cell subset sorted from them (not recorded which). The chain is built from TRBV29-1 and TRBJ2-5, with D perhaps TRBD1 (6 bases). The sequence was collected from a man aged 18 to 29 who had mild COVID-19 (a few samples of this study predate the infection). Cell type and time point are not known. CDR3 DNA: TGCAGCGGCCTCCGGGACAAGTACCAAGAGACCCAGTACTTC. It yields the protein CSGLRDKYQETQYF.